The rows below give T cell receptor beta chains drawn from one sample of a study of shared clonotypes between healthy human individuals. TCRdb's table, derived via immunoSEQ multiplex PCR, lists solely in-frame clones and lacks some. This sample carries approximately 2.4 million clones, approximately 95% of them seen once, and the ten largest clones take around 0.13%. The specimen sequenced was naive CD4+ T cells sorted from blood. Receptor source: a man aged 18 to 29 in good health. The CDR3 runs from the conserved cysteine through the conserved F or W. The D gene is left open where the match is weak. Some rows mark clone size as missing; the rest say once, few, many or name a class of expanded clone.

V	J	size	D	CDR3	DNA
TRBV9	TRBJ2-5	NA	NA	CASSVQSSGQETQYF	TGTGCCAGCAGCGTCCAGAGTAGCGGTCAAGAGACCCAGTACTTC
TRBV5-4	TRBJ2-7	NA	TRBD1	CASSLSGQGAYEQYF	TGTGCCAGCAGCTTGTCAGGACAGGGGGCCTACGAGCAGTACTTC
TRBV6-1	TRBJ2-4	NA	NA	CASSEELPAGAKNIQYF	TGTGCCAGCAGTGAAGAACTCCCGGCCGGAGCCAAAAACATTCAGTACTTC
TRBV5-8	TRBJ1-2	NA	TRBD1	CASTLAWGQGLSNYGYTF	TGTGCCAGCACCCTAGCTTGGGGACAGGGGCTTTCCAACTATGGCTACACCTTC
TRBV2	TRBJ1-3	NA	TRBD1	CASSGDREGNTIYF	TGTGCCAGCAGCGGGGACAGGGAGGGAAACACCATATATTTT
TRBV7-4	TRBJ2-7	NA	NA	CASSPMGGDLSYEQYF	TGTGCCAGCAGCCCTATGGGGGGAGATCTTTCCTACGAGCAGTACTTC
TRBV20-1	TRBJ1-1	NA	NA	CSASWNTEAFF	TGCAGTGCCTCTTGGAACACTGAAGCTTTCTTT
TRBV7-9	TRBJ1-2	NA	TRBD1	CASSLIPQGNDYGYTF	TGTGCCAGCAGCTTAATTCCACAGGGGAACGACTATGGCTACACCTTC
TRBV10-3	TRBJ2-5	NA	NA	CAISEDGSKGTQYF	TGTGCCATCAGTGAGGATGGGTCCAAGGGGACCCAGTACTTC
TRBV5-1	TRBJ1-5	once	NA	CASSLGTDQPQHF	TGCGCCAGCAGCTTGGGGACGGATCAGCCCCAGCATTTT
TRBV18	TRBJ1-5	NA	NA	CASSPGGAEQPQHF	TGTGCCAGCTCACCTGGGGGGGCGGAGCAGCCCCAGCATTTT
TRBV18	TRBJ2-7	NA	TRBD1	CASSPPYSGTALSYEQYF	TGTGCCAGCTCACCACCCTACTCCGGGACAGCGCTCTCCTACGAGCAGTACTTC
TRBV2	TRBJ2-7	NA	TRBD1	CASMKTGAPYEQYF	TGTGCCAGCATGAAAACAGGGGCCCCATACGAGCAGTACTTC
TRBV5-4	TRBJ2-5	NA	TRBD2	CASRSGLAEETQYF	TGTGCCAGCAGATCGGGACTAGCGGAAGAGACCCAGTACTTC
TRBV18	TRBJ1-1	NA	NA	CASSPAGGTEAFF	TGTGCCAGCTCCCCTGCCGGAGGCACTGAAGCTTTCTTT
TRBV10-3	TRBJ2-1	NA	NA	CAISESPANLYNEQFF	TGTGCCATCAGTGAGTCTCCGGCGAACTTATACAATGAGCAGTTCTTC
TRBV19	TRBJ1-5	NA	NA	CASIGTAQAQPQHF	TGTGCCAGTATCGGGACGGCGCAGGCCCAGCCCCAGCATTTT